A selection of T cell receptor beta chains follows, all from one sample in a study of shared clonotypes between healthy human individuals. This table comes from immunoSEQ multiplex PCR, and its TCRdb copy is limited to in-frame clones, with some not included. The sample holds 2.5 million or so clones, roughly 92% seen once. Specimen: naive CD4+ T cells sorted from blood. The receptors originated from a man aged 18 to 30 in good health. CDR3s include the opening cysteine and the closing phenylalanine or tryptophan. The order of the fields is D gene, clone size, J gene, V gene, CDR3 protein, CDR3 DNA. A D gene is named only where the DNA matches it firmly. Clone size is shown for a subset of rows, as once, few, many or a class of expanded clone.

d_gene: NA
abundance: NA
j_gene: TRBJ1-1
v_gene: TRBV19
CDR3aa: CASNPGRQNTEAFF
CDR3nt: TGTGCCAGTAACCCGGGCCGGCAAAACACTGAAGCTTTCTTT

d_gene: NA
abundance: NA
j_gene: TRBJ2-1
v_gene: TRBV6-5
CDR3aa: CASNPRGKGYNEQFF
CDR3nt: TGTGCCAGCAATCCCCGGGGGAAGGGCTACAATGAGCAGTTCTTC

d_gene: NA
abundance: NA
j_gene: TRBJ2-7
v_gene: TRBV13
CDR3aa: CASSLQFSPHYEQYF
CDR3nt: TGTGCCAGCAGCTTACAATTCTCGCCCCACTACGAGCAGTACTTC

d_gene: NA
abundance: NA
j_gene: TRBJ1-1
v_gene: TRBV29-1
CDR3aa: CSVELYKNTEAFF
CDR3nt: TGCAGCGTTGAATTGTACAAGAACACTGAAGCTTTCTTT

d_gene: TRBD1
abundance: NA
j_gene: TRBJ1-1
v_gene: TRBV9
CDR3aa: CASSETRQGSAEAFF
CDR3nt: TGTGCCAGCAGCGAGACACGACAGGGTTCGGCTGAAGCTTTCTTT

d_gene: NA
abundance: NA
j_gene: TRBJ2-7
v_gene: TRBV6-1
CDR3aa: CASSEAFGSYYEQYF
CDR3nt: TGTGCCAGCAGTGAAGCTTTCGGCAGTTACTACGAGCAGTACTTC

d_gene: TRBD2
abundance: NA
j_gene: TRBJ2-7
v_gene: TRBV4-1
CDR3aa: CASSPYDERELAHEQYF
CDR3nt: TGCGCCAGCAGCCCCTATGATGAGCGGGAGCTTGCCCACGAGCAGTACTTC

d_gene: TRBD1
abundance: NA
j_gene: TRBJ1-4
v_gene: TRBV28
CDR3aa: CASSKQGAWEKLFF
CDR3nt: TGTGCCAGCAGCAAACAGGGGGCTTGGGAAAAACTGTTTTTT

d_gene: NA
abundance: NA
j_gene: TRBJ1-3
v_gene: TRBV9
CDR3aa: CASSVLPNSGNTIYF
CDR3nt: TGTGCCAGCAGCGTCCTCCCCAACTCTGGAAACACCATATATTTT

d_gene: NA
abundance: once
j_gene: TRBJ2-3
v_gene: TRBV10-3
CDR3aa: CAIRWSGGGTDTQYF
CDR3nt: TGTGCCATCAGGTGGTCTGGCGGGGGCACAGATACGCAGTATTTT

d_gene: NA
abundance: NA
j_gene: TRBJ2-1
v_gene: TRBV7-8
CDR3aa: CASSPKLSEQFF
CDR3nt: TGTGCCAGCAGCCCCAAATTGAGTGAGCAGTTCTTC

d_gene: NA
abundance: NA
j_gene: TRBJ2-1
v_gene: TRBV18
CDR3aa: CASSPPGTEGNEQFF
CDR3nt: TGTGCCAGCTCACCGCCCGGGACCGAGGGAAATGAGCAGTTCTTC

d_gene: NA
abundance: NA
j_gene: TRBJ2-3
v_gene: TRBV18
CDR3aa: CASSPDRTDTQYF
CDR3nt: TGTGCCAGCTCACCCGACCGCACAGATACGCAGTATTTT

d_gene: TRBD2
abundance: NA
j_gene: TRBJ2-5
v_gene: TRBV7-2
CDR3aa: CASSVEIAGGKETQYF
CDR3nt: TGTGCCAGCAGCGTAGAAATAGCGGGTGGTAAAGAGACCCAGTACTTC

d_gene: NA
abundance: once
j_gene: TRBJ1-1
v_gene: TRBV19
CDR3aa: CASSAPLLAKERDTEAFF
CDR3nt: TGTGCCAGTAGTGCCCCCCTCCTGGCCAAAGAAAGGGACACTGAAGCTTTCTTT

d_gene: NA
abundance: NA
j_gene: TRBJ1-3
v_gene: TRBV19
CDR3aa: CASSITLQIYSGNTIYF
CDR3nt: TGTGCCAGTAGTATTACTTTACAGATCTACTCTGGAAACACCATATATTTT

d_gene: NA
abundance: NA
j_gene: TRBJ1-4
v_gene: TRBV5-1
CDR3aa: CASRRYGEKLFF
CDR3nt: TGCGCCAGCCGGAGGTATGGTGAAAAACTGTTTTTT

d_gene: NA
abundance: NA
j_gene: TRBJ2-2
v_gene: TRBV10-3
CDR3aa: CAISSIANTGELFF
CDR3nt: TGTGCCATCTCTAGTATCGCGAACACCGGGGAGCTGTTTTTT

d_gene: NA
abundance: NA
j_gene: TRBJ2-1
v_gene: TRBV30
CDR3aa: CAWSEKFPSYNEQFF
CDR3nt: TGTGCCTGGAGTGAGAAGTTCCCCTCCTACAATGAGCAGTTCTTC

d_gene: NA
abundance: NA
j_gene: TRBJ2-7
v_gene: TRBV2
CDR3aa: CASTPGQTLARQYF
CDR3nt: TGTGCCAGCACCCCCGGACAGACCTTAGCGAGGCAGTACTTC

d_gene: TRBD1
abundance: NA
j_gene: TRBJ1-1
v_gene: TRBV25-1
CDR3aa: CASSEWGDREAFF
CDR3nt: TGTGCCAGCAGTGAATGGGGGGACAGGGAAGCTTTCTTT

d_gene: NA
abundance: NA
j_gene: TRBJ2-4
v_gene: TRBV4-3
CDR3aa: CASSQDGKAKNIQYF
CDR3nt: TGCGCCAGCAGCCAAGACGGGAAAGCCAAAAACATTCAGTACTTC

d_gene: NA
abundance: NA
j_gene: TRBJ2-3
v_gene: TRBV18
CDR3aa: CASSPPSTDTQYF
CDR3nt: TGTGCCAGCTCTCCCCCATCAACAGATACGCAGTATTTT

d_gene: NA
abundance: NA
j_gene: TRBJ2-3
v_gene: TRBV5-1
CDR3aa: CASSLGGGATDTQYF
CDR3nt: TGCGCCAGCAGCTTGGGCGGGGGCGCTACCGATACGCAGTATTTT

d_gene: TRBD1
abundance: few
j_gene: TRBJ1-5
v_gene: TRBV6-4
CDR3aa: CASSAGTDSNQPQHF
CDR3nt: TGTGCCAGCAGTGCGGGGACAGATAGCAATCAGCCCCAGCATTTT

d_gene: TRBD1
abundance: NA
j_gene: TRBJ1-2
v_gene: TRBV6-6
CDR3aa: CASSYSQGISEGYTF
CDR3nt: TGTGCCAGCAGTTACTCACAGGGGATATCGGAAGGCTACACCTTC

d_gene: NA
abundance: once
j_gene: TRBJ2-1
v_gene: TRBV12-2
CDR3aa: CASRLGLAGGNEQFF
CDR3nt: TGTGCAAGTCGCCTGGGACTAGCGGGCGGGAATGAGCAGTTCTTC

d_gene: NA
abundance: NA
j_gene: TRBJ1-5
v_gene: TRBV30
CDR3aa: CAWGDAGISNQPQHF
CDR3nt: TGTGCCTGGGGAGACGCGGGGATTAGCAATCAGCCCCAGCATTTT

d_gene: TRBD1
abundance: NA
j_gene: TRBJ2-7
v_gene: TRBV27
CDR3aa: CASSPGGQVYEQYF
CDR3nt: TGTGCCAGCAGTCCCGGGGGACAGGTGTACGAGCAGTACTTC

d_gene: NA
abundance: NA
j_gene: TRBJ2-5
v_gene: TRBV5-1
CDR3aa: CASSFTGGPQETQYF
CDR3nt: TGCGCCAGCAGCTTTACCGGAGGGCCACAAGAGACCCAGTACTTC

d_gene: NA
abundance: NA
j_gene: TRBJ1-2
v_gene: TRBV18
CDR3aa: CASSPTDLRSYTF
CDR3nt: TGTGCCAGCTCACCTACGGACCTTCGGAGCTACACCTTC

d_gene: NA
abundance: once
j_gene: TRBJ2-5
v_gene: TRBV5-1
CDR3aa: CASSPSGETQYF
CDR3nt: TGCGCCAGCAGCCCCTCAGGGGAGACCCAGTACTTC

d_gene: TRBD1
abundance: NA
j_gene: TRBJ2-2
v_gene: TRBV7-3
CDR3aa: CASSLNRGAVTGELFF
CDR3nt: TGTGCCAGCAGCTTAAACAGGGGCGCGGTTACCGGGGAGCTGTTTTTT